These 5 T cell receptor beta chains were all obtained from the same sample, sequenced in a study of graft-versus-host responses after intestinal transplantation. These receptors' targets are unknown. Sequenced by immunoSEQ multiplex PCR; TCRdb stores in-frame clones only, minus some. The sample carries about 120,000 clones, just over 90% recorded once. The material was unstimulated CD4+ T cells sorted from spleen or lymph node cells, obtained before intestinal transplant. Receptor source: a human donor who received an intestinal transplant.

V usage is TRBV9 and J usage is TRBJ2-7, with a possible D match to TRBD1 (7 bases). V was pared by 3 bases and J by 5 bases, with 18 bases between. This CDR3 region has 15 residues. The germline V gene encodes CDR1 SGDLS and CDR2 YYNGEE. The DNA for the CDR3 is TGTGCCAGCAGCGGAGCGGAGGGGGCCGTAGACGAGCAGTACTTC. Translated: CASSGAEGAVDEQYF.

This chain connects TRBV18 to TRBJ1-6; a weak D match, TRBD1 (5 bases). The CDR3 is made up of 18 amino acids. Looked up from germline, CDR1 is KGHSH and CDR2 is LQKENI. Trimming left V 4 bases short and J 4 bases short, with 20 bases between. The CDR3 loop is CASSLTTAVDRYNSPLHF. DNA for the CDR3: TGTGCCAGCTCACTTACCACCGCCGTAGACAGATATAATTCACCCCTCCACTTT.

The genes are TRBV5-4 and TRBJ2-7, with a weak D call TRBD2 (5 bases). The CDR3 is 14 amino acids. Trimming pared 0 bases from V and 5 bases from J, leaving 12 bases between. Germline CDR1 SGHNT, CDR2 YYREEE (reference sequence). The CDR3, as DNA: TGTGCCAGCAGCTTGGTTCCGGGATCGAACGAGCAGTACTTC. Protein product: CASSLVPGSNEQYF.

V and J are TRBV7-2 and TRBJ1-5, with D possibly matching TRBD1 (5 bases). The germline gives CDR1 SGHTA, CDR2 FQGNSA. Trimming shortened V by 4 bases and J by 1 base, and 14 bases separated the two germline ends. This CDR3 region has 16 residues. DNA of the CDR3: TGTGCCAGCAGCTCCGCCCCGGGGGGGAGCAATCAGCCCCAGCATTTT. Amino acid sequence: CASSSAPGGSNQPQHF.

This rearrangement joins TRBV7-2 to TRBJ2-5; tentative D call: TRBD2 (5 bases). This CDR3 is 14 amino acids long. Germline V lookup: CDR1 SGHTA, CDR2 FQGNSA. Trimming stripped 0 bases from V and 7 bases from J, with 12 bases between. The CDR3 DNA sequence: TGTGCCAGCAGCTTAGCGCAGGACTCGGGGACCCAGTACTTC. Amino acid sequence: CASSLAQDSGTQYF. The whole variable domain, filled in from reference TRBV7-2 and TRBJ2-5, reads GAGVSQSPSNKVTEKGKDVELRCDPISGHTALYWYRQSLGQGLEFLIYFQGNSAPDKSGLPSDRFSAERTGGSVSTLTIQRTQQEDSAVYLCASSLAQDSGTQYFGPGTRLLVL.